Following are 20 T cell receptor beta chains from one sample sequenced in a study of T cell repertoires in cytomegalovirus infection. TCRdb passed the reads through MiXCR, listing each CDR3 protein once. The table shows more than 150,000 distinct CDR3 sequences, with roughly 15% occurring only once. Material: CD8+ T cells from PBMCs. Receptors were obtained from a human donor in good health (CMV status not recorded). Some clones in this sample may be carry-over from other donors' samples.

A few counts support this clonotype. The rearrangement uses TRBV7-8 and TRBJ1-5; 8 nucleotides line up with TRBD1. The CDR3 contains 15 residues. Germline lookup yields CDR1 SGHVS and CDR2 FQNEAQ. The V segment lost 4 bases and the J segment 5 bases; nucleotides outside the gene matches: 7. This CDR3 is CASSSAGGSYQPQHF. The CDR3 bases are TGTGCCAGCAGCTCCGCAGGGGGCTCTTATCAGCCCCAGCATTTT.

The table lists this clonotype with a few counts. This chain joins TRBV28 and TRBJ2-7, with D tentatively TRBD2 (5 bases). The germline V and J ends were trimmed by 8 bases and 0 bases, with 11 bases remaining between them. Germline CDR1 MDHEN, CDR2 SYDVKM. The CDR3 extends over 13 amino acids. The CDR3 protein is CASSHGSSYEQYF. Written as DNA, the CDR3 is TGTGCCAGCTCCCATGGGAGCTCCTACGAGCAGTACTTC.

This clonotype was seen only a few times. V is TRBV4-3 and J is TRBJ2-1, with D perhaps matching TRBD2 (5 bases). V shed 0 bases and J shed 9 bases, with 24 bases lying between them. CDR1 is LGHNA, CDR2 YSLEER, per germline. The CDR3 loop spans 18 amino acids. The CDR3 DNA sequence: TGCGCCAGCAGCCAAGATGATACCGGTACTGGCGGGCTCGGTGAGCAGTTCTTC. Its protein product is CASSQDDTGTGGLGEQFF.

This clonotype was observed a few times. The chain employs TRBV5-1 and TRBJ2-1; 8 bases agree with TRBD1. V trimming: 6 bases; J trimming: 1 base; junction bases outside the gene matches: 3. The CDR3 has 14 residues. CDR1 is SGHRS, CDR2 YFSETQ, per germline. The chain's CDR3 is CASNDRGSYNEQFF. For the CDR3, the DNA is TGCGCCAGCAACGACAGGGGTTCCTACAATGAGCAGTTCTTC.

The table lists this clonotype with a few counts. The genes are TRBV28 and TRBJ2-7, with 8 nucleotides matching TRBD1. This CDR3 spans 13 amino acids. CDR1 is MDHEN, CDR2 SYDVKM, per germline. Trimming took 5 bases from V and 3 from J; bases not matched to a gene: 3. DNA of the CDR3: TGTGCCAGCAGTCGCGGACAGGGCTACGAGCAGTACTTC. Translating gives CASSRGQGYEQYF.

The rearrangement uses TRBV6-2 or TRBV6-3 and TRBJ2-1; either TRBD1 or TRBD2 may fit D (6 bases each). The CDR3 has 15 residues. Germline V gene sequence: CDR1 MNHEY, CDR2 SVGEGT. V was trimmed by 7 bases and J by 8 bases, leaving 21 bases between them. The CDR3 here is CASTPGGLRFDEQFF. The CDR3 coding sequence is TGTGCCAGCACACCCGGGGGCCTAAGATTCGATGAGCAGTTCTTC.

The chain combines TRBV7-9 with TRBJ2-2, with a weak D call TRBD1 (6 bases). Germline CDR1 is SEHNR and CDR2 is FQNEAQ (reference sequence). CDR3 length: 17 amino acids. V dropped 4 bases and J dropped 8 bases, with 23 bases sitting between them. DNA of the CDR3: TGTGCCAGCAGCTCACGCCTCGGGACACCAGTTGCGGGGGAGCTGTTTTTT. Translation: CASSSRLGTPVAGELFF.

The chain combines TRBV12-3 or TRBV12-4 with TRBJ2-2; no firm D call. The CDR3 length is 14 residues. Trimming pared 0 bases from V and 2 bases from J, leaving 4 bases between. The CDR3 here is CASSLAENTGELFF. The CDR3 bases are TGTGCCAGCAGTTTAGCGGAAAACACCGGGGAGCTGTTTTTT.

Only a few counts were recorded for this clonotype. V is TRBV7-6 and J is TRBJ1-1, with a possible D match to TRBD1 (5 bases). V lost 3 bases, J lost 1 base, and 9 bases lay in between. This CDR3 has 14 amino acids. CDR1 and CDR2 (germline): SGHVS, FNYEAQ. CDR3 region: CASSFRERNTEAFF. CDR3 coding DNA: TGTGCCAGCAGCTTCAGGGAAAGGAACACTGAAGCTTTCTTT.

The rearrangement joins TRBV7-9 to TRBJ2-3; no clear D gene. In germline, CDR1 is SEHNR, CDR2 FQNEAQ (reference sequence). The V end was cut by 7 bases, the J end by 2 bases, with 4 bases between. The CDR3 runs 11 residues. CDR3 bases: TGTGCCAGCACCCCCACAGATACGCAGTATTTT. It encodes CASTPTDTQYF.

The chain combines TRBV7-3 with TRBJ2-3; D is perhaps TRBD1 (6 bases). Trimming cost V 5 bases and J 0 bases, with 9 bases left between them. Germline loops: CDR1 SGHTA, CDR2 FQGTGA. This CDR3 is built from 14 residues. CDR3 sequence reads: CASSPQGSTDTQYF. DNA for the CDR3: TGTGCCAGCAGCCCCCAGGGGAGCACAGATACGCAGTATTTT. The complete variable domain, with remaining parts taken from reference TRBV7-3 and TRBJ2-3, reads GAGVSQTPSNKVTEKGKYVELRCDPISGHTALYWYRQSLGQGPEFLIYFQGTGAADDSGLPNDRFFAVRPEGSVSTLKIQRTERGDSAVYLCASSPQGSTDTQYFGPGTRLTVL.

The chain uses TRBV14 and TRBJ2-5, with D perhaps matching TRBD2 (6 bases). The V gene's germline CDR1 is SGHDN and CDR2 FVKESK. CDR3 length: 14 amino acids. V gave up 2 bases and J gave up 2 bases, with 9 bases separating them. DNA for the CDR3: TGTGCCAGCAGCCAATTTCGGGGGCAAGAGACCCAGTACTTC. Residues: CASSQFRGQETQYF.

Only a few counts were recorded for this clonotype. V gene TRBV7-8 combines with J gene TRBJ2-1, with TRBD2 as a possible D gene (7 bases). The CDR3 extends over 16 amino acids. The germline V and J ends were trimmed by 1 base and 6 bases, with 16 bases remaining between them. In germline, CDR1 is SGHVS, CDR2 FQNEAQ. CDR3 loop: CASSLVLGGGSNEQFF. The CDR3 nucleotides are TGTGCCAGCAGCTTAGTCCTGGGGGGGGGCTCCAATGAGCAGTTCTTC.

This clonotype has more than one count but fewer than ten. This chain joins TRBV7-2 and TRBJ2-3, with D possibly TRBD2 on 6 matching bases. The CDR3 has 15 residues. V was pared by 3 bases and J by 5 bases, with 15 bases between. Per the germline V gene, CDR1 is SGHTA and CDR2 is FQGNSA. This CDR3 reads CASSFASGSRDTQYF. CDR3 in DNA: TGTGCCAGCAGCTTCGCGAGCGGGTCCAGAGATACGCAGTATTTT.

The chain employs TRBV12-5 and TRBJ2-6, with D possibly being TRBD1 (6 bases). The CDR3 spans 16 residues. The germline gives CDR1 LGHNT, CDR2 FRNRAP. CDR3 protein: CVSGFTGFFWANVLTF. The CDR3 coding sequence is TGTGTCAGTGGTTTTACAGGGTTCTTCTGGGCCAACGTCCTGACTTTC.

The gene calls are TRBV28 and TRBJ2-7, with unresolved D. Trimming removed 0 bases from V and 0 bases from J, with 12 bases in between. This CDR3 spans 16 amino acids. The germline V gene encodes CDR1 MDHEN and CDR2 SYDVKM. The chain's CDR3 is CASSLWGGESSYEQYF. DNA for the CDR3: TGTGCCAGCAGTTTATGGGGCGGAGAGAGCTCCTACGAGCAGTACTTC.

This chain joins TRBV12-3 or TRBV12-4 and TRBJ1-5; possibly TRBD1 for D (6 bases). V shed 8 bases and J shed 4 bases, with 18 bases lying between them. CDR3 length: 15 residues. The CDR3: CASRPKGGWNQPQHF. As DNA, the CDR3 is TGTGCCAGCCGACCCAAAGGGGGGTGGAATCAGCCCCAGCATTTT.

For the CDR3, the DNA is TGTGCCAGCAGCTTGCTCGCTCAAGGAGGGGAGACCCAGTACTTC. Translated: CASSLLAQGGETQYF. The chain combines TRBV5-6 with TRBJ2-5, with a weak D call TRBD2 (6 bases). The CDR3 spans 15 residues. Germline V CDR1 and CDR2: SGHDT, YYEEEE. Deletions cut 1 base from V and 5 bases from J, with 15 bases between.

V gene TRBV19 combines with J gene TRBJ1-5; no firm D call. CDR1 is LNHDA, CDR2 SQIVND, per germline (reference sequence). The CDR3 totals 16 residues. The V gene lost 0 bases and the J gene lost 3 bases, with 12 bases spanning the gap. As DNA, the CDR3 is TGTGCCAGTAGTATAGAGGACTCAGAGCCCAATCAGCCCCAGCATTTT. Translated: CASSIEDSEPNQPQHF.

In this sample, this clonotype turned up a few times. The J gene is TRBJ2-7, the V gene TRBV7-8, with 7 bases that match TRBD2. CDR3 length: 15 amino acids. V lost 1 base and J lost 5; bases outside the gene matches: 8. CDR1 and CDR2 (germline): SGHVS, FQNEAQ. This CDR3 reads CASSLVGRERDEQYF. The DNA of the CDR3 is TGTGCCAGCAGCTTAGTAGGGCGGGAGAGAGACGAGCAGTACTTC.